There are a few counts of the clone carrying this TCR beta chain. Its antigen remains unknown. Clones were sequenced by immunoSEQ multiplex PCR, and TCRdb holds only the in-frame ones, with some missing. Of over 20,000 clones in the sample, just under 75% are singletons; the top ten hold approximately 2.5%. Per germline, CDR1 SGHNT and CDR2 YYREEE (reference sequence). V gave up 2 bases and J gave up 2 bases, with 10 bases separating them. The CDR3 runs 14 residues. These data are taken from a study of chemoradiotherapy in HPV16-positive cancers. Whole-study findings and limits: HPV-specific T cells were functionally defined from only a couple of HPV16-positive patients.

This TCR came from a human donor with HPV-associated anogenital cancer. This material was obtained from a patient who underwent chemoradiotherapy. The chain employs TRBV5-4 and TRBJ1-2; D is perhaps TRBD1 (5 bases). The CDR3 is CASSFLTENYGYTF. The CDR3 nucleotides read TGTGCCAGCAGCTTTCTGACAGAGAACTATGGCTACACCTTC.